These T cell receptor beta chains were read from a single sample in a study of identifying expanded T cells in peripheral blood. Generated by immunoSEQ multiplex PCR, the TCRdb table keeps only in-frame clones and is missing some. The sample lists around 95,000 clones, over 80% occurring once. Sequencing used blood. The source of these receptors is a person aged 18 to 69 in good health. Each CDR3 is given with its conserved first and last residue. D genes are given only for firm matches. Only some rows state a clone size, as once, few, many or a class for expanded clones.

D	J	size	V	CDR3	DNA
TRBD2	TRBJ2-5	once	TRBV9	CASGRAGVETQYF	TGTGCCAGCGGTAGAGCGGGAGTTGAGACCCAGTACTTC
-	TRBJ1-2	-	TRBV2	CASRGGFNYGYTF	TGTGCCAGCAGGGGCGGATTCAACTATGGCTACACCTTC
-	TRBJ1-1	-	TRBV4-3	CASSRQGHAFF	TGCGCCAGCAGCCGCCAAGGGCACGCTTTCTTT
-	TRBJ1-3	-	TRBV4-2	CASSQVFLSYSGNTIYF	TGTGCCAGCAGCCAAGTATTCTTGAGCTACTCTGGAAACACCATATATTTT
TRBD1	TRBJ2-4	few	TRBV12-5	CASAPGQGADIQYF	TGTGCTAGTGCCCCAGGACAGGGAGCGGACATTCAGTACTTC
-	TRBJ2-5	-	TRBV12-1	CASSFVAKETQYF	TGTGCCAGCAGCTTTGTCGCCAAAGAGACCCAGTACTTC
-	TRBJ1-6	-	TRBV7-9	CASTSRLNSPLHF	TGTGCCAGCACCTCGAGGTTGAATTCACCCCTCCACTTT
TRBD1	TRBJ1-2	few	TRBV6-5	CASSTQGAWGYTF	TGTGCCAGCAGCACACAGGGGGCCTGGGGCTACACCTTC
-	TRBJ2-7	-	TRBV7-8	CASSLEGADYEQYF	TGTGCCAGCAGCTTAGAGGGCGCAGACTACGAGCAGTACTTC
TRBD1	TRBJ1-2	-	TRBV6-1	CASSGGQGANYGYTF	TGTGCCAGCAGTGGGGGACAGGGGGCTAACTATGGCTACACCTTC
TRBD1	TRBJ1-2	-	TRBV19	CASSIVFPVGTGGYGYTF	TGTGCCAGTAGTATAGTTTTCCCGGTTGGGACAGGCGGCTATGGCTACACCTTC
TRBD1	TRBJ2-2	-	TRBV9	CASSVAKGASTGELFF	TGTGCCAGCAGCGTAGCTAAGGGGGCTAGCACCGGGGAGCTGTTTTTT
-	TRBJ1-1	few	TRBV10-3	CAIRSGGTEAFF	TGTGCCATCAGATCGGGTGGCACTGAAGCTTTCTTT
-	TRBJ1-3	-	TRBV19	CASSILLTGAGNTIYF	TGTGCCAGTAGTATTTTGTTGACAGGCGCTGGAAACACCATATATTTT
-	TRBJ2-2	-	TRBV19	CASSIGPRWELFF	TGTGCCAGTAGTATAGGACCGAGATGGGAGCTGTTTTTT
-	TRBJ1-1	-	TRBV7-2	CASSFPRAGNTEAFF	TGTGCCAGCAGCTTTCCGAGGGCAGGGAACACTGAAGCTTTCTTT
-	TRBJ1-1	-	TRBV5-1	CASSLGAVMNTEAFF	TGCGCCAGCAGCTTGGGTGCCGTTATGAACACTGAAGCTTTCTTT
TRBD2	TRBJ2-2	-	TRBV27	CASSDPRTSGSDTGELFF	TGTGCCAGCAGTGATCCCCGTACTAGCGGGAGTGACACCGGGGAGCTGTTTTTT
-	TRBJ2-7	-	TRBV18	CASSPLQGHEQYF	TGTGCCAGCTCACCACTCCAGGGCCACGAGCAGTACTTC
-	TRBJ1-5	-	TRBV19	CASRSTGGQPQHF	TGTGCCAGTAGATCGACCGGCGGGCAGCCCCAGCATTTT
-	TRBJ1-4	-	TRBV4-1	CASSQDRGTNLEKLFF	TGCGCCAGCAGCCAAGATCGGGGTACCAACCTTGAAAAACTGTTTTTT
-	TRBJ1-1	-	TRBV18	CASSPPSFGYINTEAFF	TGTGCCAGCTCACCACCTTCCTTCGGGTATATTAACACTGAAGCTTTCTTT
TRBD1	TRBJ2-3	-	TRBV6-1	CASTRTGRTDTQYF	TGTGCCAGCACTAGGACAGGGCGAACAGATACGCAGTATTTT
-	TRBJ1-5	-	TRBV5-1	CASSVLMSNQPQHF	TGCGCCAGCAGCGTCCTCATGAGCAATCAGCCCCAGCATTTT
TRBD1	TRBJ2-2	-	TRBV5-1	CASSFFGTGVAGELFF	TGCGCCAGCAGCTTCTTTGGGACAGGGGTCGCCGGGGAGCTGTTTTTT
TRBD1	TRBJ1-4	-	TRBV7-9	CASRRQDRVNEKLFF	TGTGCCAGCAGGCGCCAGGACAGGGTTAATGAAAAACTGTTTTTT
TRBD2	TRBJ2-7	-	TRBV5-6	CASSLLAGVGSYEQYF	TGTGCCAGCAGCCTACTAGCGGGAGTGGGAAGCTACGAGCAGTACTTC
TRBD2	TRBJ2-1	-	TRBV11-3	CASSLEGAAGALEQFF	TGTGCCAGCAGCTTAGAAGGTGCAGCGGGAGCGCTTGAGCAGTTCTTC
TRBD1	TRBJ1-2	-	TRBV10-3	CAISLDRNGYTF	TGTGCCATCAGTCTGGACAGGAATGGCTACACCTTC
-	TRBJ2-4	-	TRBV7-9	CAIRGLATKNIQYF	TGTGCCATCCGAGGGTTGGCGACCAAAAACATTCAGTACTTC
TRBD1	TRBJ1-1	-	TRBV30	CAWREGAEAFF	TGTGCCTGGAGGGAGGGGGCAGAAGCTTTCTTT
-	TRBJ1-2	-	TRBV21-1	CASSNGTAGYGYTF	TGTGCCAGCAGCAATGGGACGGCGGGCTATGGCTACACCTTC
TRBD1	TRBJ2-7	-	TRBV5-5	CASSSGTGGTPTYEQYF	TGTGCCAGCAGCAGCGGGACAGGGGGAACCCCTACCTACGAGCAGTACTTC
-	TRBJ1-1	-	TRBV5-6	CASREATTGVTEAFF	TGTGCCAGCAGAGAGGCGACCACGGGTGTCACTGAAGCTTTCTTT
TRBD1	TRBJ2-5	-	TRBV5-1	CASSFFAGTGLQETQYF	TGCGCCAGCAGCTTTTTTGCCGGGACAGGGCTTCAAGAGACCCAGTACTTC
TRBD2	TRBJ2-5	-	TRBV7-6	CASRANSGGQETQYF	TGTGCCAGCAGGGCCAATAGCGGGGGCCAAGAGACCCAGTACTTC
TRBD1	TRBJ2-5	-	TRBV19	CASSILSGTGQETQYF	TGTGCCAGTAGTATCCTCTCCGGGACAGGTCAAGAGACCCAGTACTTC
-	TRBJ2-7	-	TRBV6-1	CAARRTLYEQYF	TGTGCCGCGAGGCGGACTCTCTACGAGCAGTACTTC
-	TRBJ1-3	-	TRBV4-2	CASSQDAARGWGNTIYF	TGTGCCAGCAGCCAAGATGCCGCGCGAGGGTGGGGAAACACCATATATTTT
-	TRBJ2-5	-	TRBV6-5	CASRPGVGTQYF	TGTGCCAGCAGGCCAGGGGTAGGGACCCAGTACTTC
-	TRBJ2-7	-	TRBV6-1	CASSVPGLSYEQYF	TGTGCCAGCAGTGTACCGGGACTTTCATACGAGCAGTACTTC
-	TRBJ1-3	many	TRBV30	CAWSLERSGNTIYF	TGTGCCTGGAGCCTAGAAAGGAGTGGAAACACCATATATTTT
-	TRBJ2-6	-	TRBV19	CASTAGEGSGANVLTF	TGTGCCAGTACGGCAGGGGAAGGTTCTGGGGCCAACGTCCTGACTTTC
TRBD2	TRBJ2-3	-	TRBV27	CASTPYKLAGVATQYF	TGTGCCAGCACCCCCTATAAACTAGCGGGAGTAGCCACGCAGTATTTT
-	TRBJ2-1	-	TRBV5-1	CASSLVQQYNEQFF	TGCGCCAGCAGCTTGGTTCAGCAATACAATGAGCAGTTCTTC
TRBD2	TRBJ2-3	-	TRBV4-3	CASSQALGTSGPRDTQYF	TGCGCCAGCAGCCAAGCCTTGGGGACTAGCGGACCCAGAGATACGCAGTATTTT
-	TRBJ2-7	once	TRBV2	CASSDHGGSYEQYF	TGTGCCAGCAGCGACCACGGCGGTTCCTACGAGCAGTACTTC
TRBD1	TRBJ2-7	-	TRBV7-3	CASSLNQGAGEQYF	TGTGCCAGCAGCTTAAATCAGGGGGCGGGCGAGCAGTACTTC
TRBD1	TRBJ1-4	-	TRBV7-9	CASSPGQALMMEKLFF	TGTGCCAGCAGCCCGGGACAGGCGCTAATGATGGAAAAACTGTTTTTT
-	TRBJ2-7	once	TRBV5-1	CASSFFGNGSYEQYF	TGCGCCAGCAGCTTCTTCGGGAATGGTTCCTACGAGCAGTACTTC
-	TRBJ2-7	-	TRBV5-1	CASREPGWFYEQYF	TGCGCCAGCAGAGAGCCTGGGTGGTTCTACGAGCAGTACTTC
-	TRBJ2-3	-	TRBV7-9	CASSLAVLGDTQYF	TGTGCCAGCAGCTTAGCGGTCCTAGGAGATACGCAGTATTTT
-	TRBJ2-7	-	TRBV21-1	CASSRQLDYAYEQYF	TGTGCCAGCAGCCGTCAGTTGGACTACGCCTACGAGCAGTACTTC
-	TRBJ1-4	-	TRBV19	CASSRQETTNEKLFF	TGTGCCAGTAGTCGACAGGAAACAACTAATGAAAAACTGTTTTTT
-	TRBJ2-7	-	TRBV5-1	CASSLARGLGTYEQYF	TGCGCCAGCAGCCTGGCTCGCGGACTGGGGACCTACGAGCAGTACTTC
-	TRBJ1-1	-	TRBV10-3	CAISDRTPPNTEAFF	TGTGCCATCAGTGACAGGACACCCCCGAACACTGAAGCTTTCTTT
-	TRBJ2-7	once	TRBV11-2	CASSLGVGQGYYEQYF	TGTGCCAGCAGCTTAGGGGTCGGGCAGGGATACTACGAGCAGTACTTC
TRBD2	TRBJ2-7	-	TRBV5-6	CASSPGRTYEQYF	TGTGCCAGCAGCCCCGGGAGGACCTACGAGCAGTACTTC
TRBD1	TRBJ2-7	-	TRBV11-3	CASSLGGQGRANYEQYF	TGTGCCAGCAGCTTAGGCGGACAGGGACGAGCGAACTACGAGCAGTACTTC
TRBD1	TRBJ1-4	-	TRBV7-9	CASSLVGQSLEKLFF	TGTGCCAGCAGCTTAGTGGGACAGAGTCTCGAAAAACTGTTTTTT